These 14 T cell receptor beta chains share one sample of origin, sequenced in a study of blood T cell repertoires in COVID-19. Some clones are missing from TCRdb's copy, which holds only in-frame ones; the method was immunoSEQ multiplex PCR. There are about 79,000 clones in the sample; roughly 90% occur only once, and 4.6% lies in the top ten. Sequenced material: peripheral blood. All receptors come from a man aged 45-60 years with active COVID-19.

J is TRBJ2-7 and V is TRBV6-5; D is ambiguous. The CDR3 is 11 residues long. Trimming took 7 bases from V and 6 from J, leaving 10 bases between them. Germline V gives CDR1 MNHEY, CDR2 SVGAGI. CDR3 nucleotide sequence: TGTGCCAGCACCGCCCTAACCGAGCAGTACTTC. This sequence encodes CASTALTEQYF.

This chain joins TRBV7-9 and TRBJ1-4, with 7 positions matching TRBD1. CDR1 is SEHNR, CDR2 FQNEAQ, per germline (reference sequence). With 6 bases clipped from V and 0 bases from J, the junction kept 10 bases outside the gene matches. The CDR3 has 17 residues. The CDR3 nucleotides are TGTGCCAGCAGGGGGACAGTCACACAGGCAACTAATGAAAAACTGTTTTTT. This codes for CASRGTVTQATNEKLFF.

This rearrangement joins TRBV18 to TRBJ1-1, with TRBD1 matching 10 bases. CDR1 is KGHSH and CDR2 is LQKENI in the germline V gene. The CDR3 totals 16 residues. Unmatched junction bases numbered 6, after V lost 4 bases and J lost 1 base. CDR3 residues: CASSLRQGAGNTEAFF. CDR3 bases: TGTGCCAGCTCACTTCGACAGGGGGCCGGGAACACTGAAGCTTTCTTT.

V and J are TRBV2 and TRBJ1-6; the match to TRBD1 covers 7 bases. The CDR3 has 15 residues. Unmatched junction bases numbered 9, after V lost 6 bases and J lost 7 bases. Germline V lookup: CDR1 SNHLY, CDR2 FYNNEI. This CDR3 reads CASRELGTVNSPLHF. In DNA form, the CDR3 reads TGTGCCAGCAGAGAGCTCGGGACAGTCAATTCACCCCTCCACTTT.

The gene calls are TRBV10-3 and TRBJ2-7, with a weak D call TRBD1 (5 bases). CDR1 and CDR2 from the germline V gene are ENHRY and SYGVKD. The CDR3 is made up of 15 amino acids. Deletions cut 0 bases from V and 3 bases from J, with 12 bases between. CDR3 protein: CAISESPGLLYEQYF. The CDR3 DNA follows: TGTGCCATCAGTGAGTCTCCAGGGCTACTCTACGAGCAGTACTTC.

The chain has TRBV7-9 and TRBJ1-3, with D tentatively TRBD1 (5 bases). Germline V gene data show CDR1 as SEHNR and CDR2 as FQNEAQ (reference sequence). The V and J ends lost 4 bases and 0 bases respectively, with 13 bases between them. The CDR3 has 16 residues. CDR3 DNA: TGTGCCAGCAGCTCCCGGGACTCCCGCTCTGGAAACACCATATATTTT. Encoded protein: CASSSRDSRSGNTIYF.

CDR3 DNA: TGCGCCACCGCCCCAGGGGGTACGGCCTACGAGCAGTACTTC. It codes for CATAPGGTAYEQYF. V gene TRBV5-1 combines with J gene TRBJ2-7; 7 bases match TRBD1. Germline lookup yields CDR1 SGHRS and CDR2 YFSETQ. The junction had 11 bases not matched to a gene; V was cut back by 9 bases and J by 2 bases. The CDR3 is 14 residues long.

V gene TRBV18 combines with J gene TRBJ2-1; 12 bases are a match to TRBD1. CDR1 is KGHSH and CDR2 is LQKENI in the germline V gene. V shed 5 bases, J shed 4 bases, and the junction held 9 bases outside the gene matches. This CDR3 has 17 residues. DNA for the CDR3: TGTGCCAGCTCAGTGGGGACAGGGGGCGCCGGATACAATGAGCAGTTCTTC. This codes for CASSVGTGGAGYNEQFF.

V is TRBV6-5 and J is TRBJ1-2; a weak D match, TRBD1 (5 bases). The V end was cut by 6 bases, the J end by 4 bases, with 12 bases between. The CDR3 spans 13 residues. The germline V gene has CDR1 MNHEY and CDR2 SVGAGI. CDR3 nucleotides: TGTGCCAGCAGGGTCCAGGGAATCTATGGCTACACCTTC. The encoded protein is CASRVQGIYGYTF.

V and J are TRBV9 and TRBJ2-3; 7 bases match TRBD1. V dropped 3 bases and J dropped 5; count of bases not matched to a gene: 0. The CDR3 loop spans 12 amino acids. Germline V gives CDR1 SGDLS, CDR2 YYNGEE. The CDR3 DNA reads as TGTGCCAGCAGCGGACAGGGAGATACGCAGTATTTT. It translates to CASSGQGDTQYF.

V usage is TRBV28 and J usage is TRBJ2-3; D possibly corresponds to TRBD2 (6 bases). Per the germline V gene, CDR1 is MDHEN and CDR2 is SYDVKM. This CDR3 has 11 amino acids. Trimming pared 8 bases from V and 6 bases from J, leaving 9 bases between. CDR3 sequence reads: CASCRGDTQYF. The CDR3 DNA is TGTGCCAGCTGCCGGGGGGATACGCAGTATTTT.

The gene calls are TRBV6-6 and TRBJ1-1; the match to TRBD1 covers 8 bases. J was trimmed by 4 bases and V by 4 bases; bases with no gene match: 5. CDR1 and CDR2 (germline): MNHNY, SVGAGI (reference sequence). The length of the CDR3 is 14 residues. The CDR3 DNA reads TGTGCCAGCAGTTCGACAGGGGTGGGCACTGAAGCTTTCTTT. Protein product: CASSSTGVGTEAFF.

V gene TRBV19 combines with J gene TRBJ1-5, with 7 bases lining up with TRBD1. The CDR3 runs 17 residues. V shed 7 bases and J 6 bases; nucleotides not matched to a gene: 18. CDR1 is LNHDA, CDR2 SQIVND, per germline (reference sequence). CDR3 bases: TGTGCCAGTACAACCAAGGGGGCGGGGAAGGGTACTCAGCCCCAGCATTTT. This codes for CASTTKGAGKGTQPQHF.

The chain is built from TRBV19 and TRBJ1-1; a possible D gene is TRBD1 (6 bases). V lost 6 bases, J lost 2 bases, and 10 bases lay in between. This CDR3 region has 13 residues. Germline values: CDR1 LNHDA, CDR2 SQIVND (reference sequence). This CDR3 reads CASRQGSNTEAFF. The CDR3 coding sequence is TGTGCCAGTAGACAGGGCTCAAACACTGAAGCTTTCTTT. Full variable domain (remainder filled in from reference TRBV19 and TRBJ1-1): DGGITQSPKYLFRKEGQNVTLSCEQNLNHDAMYWYRQDPGQGLRLIYYSQIVNDFQKGDIAEGYSVSREKKESFPLTVTSAQKNPTAFYLCASRQGSNTEAFFGQGTRLTVV.